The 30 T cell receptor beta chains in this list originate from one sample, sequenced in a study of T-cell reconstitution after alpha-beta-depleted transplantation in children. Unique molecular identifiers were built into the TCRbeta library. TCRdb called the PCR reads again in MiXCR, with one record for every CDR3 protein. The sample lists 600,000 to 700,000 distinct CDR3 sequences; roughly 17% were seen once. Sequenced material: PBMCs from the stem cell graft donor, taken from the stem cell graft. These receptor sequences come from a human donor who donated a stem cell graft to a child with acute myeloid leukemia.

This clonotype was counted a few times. In nucleotides, the CDR3 is TGTGCCAGCAGTCAACACCACAGGGGCGCTGAAGCTTTCTTT. This gives the protein CASSQHHRGAEAFF. V and J are TRBV12-3 or TRBV12-4 and TRBJ1-1, with TRBD1 identical over 7 bases. The V and J ends lost 5 bases and 6 bases, in that order; junction bases with no gene match: 9. This CDR3 region has 14 residues.

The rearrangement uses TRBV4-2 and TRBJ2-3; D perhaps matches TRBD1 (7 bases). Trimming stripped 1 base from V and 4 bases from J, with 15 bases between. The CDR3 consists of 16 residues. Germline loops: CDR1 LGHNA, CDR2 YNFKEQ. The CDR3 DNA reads TGTGCCAGCAGCCAAGTAGGCCAGGGGGGTGCAGATACGCAGTATTTT. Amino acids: CASSQVGQGGADTQYF.

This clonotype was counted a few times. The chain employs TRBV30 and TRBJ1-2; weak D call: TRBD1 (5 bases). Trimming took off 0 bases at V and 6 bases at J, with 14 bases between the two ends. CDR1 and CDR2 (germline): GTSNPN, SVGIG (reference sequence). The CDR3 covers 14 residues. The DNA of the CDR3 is TGTGCCTGGAGTGTAACGGTTGGCAGGGATGGCTACACCTTC. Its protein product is CAWSVTVGRDGYTF.

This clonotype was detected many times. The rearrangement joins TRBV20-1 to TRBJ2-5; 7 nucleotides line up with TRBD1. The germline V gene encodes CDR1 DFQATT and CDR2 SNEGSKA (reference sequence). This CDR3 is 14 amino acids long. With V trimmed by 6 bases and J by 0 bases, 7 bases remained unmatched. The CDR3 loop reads CSATRGPDQETQYF. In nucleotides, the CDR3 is TGCAGTGCAACAAGGGGGCCGGACCAAGAGACCCAGTACTTC.

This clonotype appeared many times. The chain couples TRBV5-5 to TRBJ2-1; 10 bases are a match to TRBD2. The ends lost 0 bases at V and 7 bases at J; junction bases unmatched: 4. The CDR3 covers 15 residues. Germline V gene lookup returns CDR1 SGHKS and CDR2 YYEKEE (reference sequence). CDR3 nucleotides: TGTGCCAGCAGCTTGGTTCTAGCGGGGGCTAATGAGCAGTTCTTC. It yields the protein CASSLVLAGANEQFF.

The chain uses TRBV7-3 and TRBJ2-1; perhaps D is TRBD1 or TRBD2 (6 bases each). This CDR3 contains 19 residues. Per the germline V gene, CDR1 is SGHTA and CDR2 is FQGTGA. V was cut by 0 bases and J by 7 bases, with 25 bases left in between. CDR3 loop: CASSLTGGPATLPINEQFF. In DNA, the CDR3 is TGTGCCAGCAGCTTAACGGGGGGCCCGGCGACGCTCCCTATAAATGAGCAGTTCTTC.

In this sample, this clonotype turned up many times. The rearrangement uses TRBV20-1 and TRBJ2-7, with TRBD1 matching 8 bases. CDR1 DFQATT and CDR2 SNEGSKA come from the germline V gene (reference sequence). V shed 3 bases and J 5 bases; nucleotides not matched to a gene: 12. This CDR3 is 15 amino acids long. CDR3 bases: TGCAGTGCTAGGAGGACAGGGAGGTTCGACAACGAGCAGTACTTC. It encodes CSARRTGRFDNEQYF.

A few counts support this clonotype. The CDR3 DNA sequence: TGTGCCAGCAGCTTAGTACCCAGGAGGGCTCGAGGTTTAGAAAACATTCAGTACTTC. It encodes CASSLVPRRARGLENIQYF. The chain uses TRBV11-2 and TRBJ2-4, with a weak D call TRBD2 (6 bases). CDR1 SGHAT and CDR2 FQNNGV come from the germline V gene. The CDR3 runs 19 residues. Trimming took off 1 base at V and 5 bases at J, with 24 bases between the two ends.

CDR3 sequence reads: CASSLWEGVSYNEQFF. CDR3 in DNA: TGTGCCAGCAGCTTATGGGAGGGGGTCTCCTACAATGAGCAGTTCTTC. V gene TRBV7-9 combines with J gene TRBJ2-1, with D possibly matching TRBD2 (7 bases). The CDR3 is made up of 16 amino acids. V was shortened by 2 bases and J by 0 bases, with 11 bases between the two germline ends. Germline CDR1 and CDR2: SEHNR and FQNEAQ (reference sequence).

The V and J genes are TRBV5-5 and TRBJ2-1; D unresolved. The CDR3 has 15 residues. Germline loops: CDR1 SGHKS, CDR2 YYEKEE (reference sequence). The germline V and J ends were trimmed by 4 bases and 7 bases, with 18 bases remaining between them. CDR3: CASSPLSASVNEQFF. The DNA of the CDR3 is TGTGCCAGCAGCCCGTTGAGTGCCTCAGTGAATGAGCAGTTCTTC.

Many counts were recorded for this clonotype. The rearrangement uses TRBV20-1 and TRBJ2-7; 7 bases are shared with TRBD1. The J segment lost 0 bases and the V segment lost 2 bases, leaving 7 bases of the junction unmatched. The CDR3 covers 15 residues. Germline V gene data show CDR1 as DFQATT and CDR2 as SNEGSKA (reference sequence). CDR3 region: CSARPPTGSSYEQYF. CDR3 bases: TGCAGTGCTAGACCTCCGACAGGGAGCTCCTACGAGCAGTACTTC.

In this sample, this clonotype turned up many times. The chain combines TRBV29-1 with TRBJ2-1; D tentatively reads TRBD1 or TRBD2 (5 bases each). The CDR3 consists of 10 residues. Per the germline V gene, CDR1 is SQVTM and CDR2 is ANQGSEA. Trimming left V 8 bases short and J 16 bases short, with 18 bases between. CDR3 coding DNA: TGCAGCATTACTTCGGGGCAGATCTTCTTC. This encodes CSITSGQIFF.

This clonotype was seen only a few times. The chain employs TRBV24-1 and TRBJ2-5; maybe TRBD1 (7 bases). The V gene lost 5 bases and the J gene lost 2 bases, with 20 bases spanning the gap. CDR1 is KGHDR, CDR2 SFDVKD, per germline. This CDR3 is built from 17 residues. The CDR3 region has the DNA TGTGCCACCAGTGCCCGACAGGGACTGTCGGAACAAGAGACCCAGTACTTC. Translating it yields CATSARQGLSEQETQYF.

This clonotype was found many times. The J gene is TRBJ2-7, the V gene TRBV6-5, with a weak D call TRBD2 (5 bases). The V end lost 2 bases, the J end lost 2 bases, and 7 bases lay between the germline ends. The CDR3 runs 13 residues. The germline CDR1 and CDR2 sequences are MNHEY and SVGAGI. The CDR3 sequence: CASSYRDTYEQYF. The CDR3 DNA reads TGTGCCAGCAGTTACCGGGATACCTACGAGCAGTACTTC.

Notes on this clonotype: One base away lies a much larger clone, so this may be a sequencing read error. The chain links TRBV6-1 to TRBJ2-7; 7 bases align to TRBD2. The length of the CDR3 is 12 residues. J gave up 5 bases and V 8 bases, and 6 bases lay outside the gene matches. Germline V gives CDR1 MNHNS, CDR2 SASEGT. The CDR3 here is CASGGGGHEQYF. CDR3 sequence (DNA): TGTGCCAGCGGCGGCGGGGGACACGAGCAGTACTTC.

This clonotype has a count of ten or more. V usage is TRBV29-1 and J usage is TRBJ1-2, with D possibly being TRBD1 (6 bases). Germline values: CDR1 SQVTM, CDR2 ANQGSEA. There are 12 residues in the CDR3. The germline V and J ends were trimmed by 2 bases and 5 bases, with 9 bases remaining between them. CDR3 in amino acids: CSVERQEYGYTF. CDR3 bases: TGCAGCGTTGAAAGACAGGAGTATGGCTACACCTTC.

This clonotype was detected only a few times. In DNA, the CDR3 is TGTGCCACCAGCAGAGATAGGGGGCAGAACCAAGAGACCCAGTACTTC. It is translated as CATSRDRGQNQETQYF. The chain employs TRBV15 and TRBJ2-5, with TRBD1 matching 7 bases. The CDR3 consists of 16 residues. The ends lost 0 bases at V and 0 bases at J; junction bases unmatched: 4. CDR1 is LNHNV and CDR2 is YYDKDF in the germline V gene (reference sequence). Based on the CDR3 plus reference TRBV15 and TRBJ2-5, the full variable domain is DAMVIQNPRYQVTQFGKPVTLSCSQTLNHNVMYWYQQKSSQAPKLLFHYYDKDFNNEADTPDNFQSRRPNTSFCFLDIRSPGLGDTAMYLCATSRDRGQNQETQYFGPGTRLLVL.

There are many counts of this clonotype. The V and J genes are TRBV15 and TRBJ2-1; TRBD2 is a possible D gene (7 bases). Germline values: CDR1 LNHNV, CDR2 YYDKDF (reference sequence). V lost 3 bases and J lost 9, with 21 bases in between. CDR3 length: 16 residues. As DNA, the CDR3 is TGTGCCACCAGCAGGCCGGGGGGTCCGAGAGGGGGTGAGCAGTTCTTC. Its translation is CATSRPGGPRGGEQFF.

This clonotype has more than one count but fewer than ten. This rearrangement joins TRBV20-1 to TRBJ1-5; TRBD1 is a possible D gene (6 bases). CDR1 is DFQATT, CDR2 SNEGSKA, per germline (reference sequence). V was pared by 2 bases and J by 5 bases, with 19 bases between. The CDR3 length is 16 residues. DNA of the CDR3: TGCAGTGCTAGACCCTTGGAGGGGGGCGATCATCAGCCCCAGCATTTT. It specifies CSARPLEGGDHQPQHF.

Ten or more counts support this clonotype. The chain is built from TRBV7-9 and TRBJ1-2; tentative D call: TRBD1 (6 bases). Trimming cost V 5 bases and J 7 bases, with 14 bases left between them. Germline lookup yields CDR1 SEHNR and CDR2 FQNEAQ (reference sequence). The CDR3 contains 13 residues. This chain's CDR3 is CASSLGGGSGYTF. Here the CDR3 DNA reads TGTGCCAGCAGCCTAGGGGGAGGGTCTGGCTACACCTTC.

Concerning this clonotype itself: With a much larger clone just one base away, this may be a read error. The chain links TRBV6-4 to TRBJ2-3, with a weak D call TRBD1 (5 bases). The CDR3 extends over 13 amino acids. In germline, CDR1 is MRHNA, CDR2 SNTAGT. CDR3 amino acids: CASRDDSTDTQNF. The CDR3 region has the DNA TGTGCCAGCAGGGATGACAGTACAGATACGCAGAATTTT.

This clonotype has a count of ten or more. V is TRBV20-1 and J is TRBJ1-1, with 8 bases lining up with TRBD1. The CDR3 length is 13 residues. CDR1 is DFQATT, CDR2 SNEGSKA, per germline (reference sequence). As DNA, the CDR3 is TGCGGAACAGGGGGTCCGGTGAACACTGAAGCTTTCTTT. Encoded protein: CGTGGPVNTEAFF.

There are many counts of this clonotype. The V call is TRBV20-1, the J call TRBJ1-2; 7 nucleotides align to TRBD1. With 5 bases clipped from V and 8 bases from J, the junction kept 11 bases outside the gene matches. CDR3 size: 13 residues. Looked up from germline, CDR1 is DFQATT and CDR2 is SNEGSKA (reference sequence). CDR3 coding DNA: TGCAGTGCTGTCGAGGGGGCGGGTCGGGGCTACACCTTC. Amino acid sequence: CSAVEGAGRGYTF.

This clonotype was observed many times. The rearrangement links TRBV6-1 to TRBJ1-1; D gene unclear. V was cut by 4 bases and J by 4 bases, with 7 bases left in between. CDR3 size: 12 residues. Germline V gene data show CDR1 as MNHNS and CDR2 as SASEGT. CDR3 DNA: TGTGCCAGCAGTGCGACTAGCACTGAAGCTTTCTTT. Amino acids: CASSATSTEAFF.

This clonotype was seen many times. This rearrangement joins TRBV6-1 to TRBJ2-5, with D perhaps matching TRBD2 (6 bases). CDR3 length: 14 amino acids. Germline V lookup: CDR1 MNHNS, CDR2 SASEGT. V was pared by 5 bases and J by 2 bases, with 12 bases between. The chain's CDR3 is CASSPGGKQETQYF. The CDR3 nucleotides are TGTGCCAGCAGTCCTGGGGGGAAACAAGAGACCCAGTACTTC.

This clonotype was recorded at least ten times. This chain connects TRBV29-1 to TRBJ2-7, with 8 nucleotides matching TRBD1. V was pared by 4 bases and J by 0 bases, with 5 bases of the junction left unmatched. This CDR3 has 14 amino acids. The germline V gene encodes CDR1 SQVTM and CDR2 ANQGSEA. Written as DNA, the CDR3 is TGCAGCGTTGCTCTGACAGGGGCCTCCTACGAGCAGTACTTC. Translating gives CSVALTGASYEQYF.

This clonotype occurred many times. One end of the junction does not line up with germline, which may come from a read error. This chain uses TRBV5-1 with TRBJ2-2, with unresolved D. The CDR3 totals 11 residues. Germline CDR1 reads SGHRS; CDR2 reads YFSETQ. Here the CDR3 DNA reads TGTGCCAGCAGTTCGGCCGGGGAGCTGTTTTTT. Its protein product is CASSSAGELFF. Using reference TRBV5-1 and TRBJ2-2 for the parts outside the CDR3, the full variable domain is KAGVTQTPRYLIKTRGQQVTLSCSPISGHRSVSWYQQTPGQGLQFLFEYFSETQRNKGNFPGRFSGRQFSNSRSEMNVSTLELGDSALYLCASSSAGELFFGEGSRLTVL.

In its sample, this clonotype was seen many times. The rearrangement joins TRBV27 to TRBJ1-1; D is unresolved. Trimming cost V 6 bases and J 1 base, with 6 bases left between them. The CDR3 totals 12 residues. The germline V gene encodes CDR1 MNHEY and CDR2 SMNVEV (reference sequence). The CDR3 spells CASRRTNTEAFF. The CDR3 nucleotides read TGTGCCAGCAGACGGACGAACACTGAAGCTTTCTTT.

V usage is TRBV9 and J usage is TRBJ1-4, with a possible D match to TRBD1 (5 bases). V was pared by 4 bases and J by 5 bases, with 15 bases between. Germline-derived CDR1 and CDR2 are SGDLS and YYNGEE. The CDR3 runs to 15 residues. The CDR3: CASSPEGRENEKLFF. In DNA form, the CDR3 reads TGTGCCAGCAGCCCTGAGGGCAGGGAAAATGAAAAACTGTTTTTT.

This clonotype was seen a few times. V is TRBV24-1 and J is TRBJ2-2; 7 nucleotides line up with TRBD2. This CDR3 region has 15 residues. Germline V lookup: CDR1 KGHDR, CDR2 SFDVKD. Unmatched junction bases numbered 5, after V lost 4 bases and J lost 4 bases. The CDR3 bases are TGTGCCACCAGTGAGTGGCGGGAGACCACCGGGGAGCTGTTTTTT. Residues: CATSEWRETTGELFF.